These T cell receptor beta chains were read from a single sample in a study of T-cell memory formation after mild COVID-19. MiXCR, run by TCRdb on the 5' RACE reads, gives a single entry per CDR3 protein. Seen here are some 120,000 distinct CDR3 sequences, 15% to 20% observed once, and the top ten hold more than 11%. The sample was PBMCs or a T cell subset sorted from them (not recorded which). The receptors were sampled from an adult woman who had mild COVID-19 (a few samples of this study predate the infection). Cell type and time point are not known. Each CDR3 is given with its conserved first and last residue. Fields, in order: V gene, CDR3 length, clone size, J gene, D gene, CDR3 DNA, CDR3 protein. The D gene is left open where the match is weak. Clone size, where shown, is once, few, many, or a class for clones that have expanded.

TRBV5-1,15,NA,TRBJ2-2,TRBD2,TGCGCCAGCAGCTTGGCACTAGCGGAAACCGGGGAGCTGTTTTTT,CASSLALAETGELFF
TRBV5-7,11,few,TRBJ2-7,NA,TGTGCCAGCAGCGAGCGGAACGAGCAGTACTTC,CASSERNEQYF
TRBV3-1,12,NA,TRBJ2-1,NA,TGTGCCAGCAGCCGAGGGGTTTATGAGCAGTTCTTC,CASSRGVYEQFF
TRBV7-9,14,NA,TRBJ1-1,NA,TGTGCCAGCAGGCCGGCAGGGCCGAACACTGAAGCTTTCTTT,CASRPAGPNTEAFF
TRBV3-1,19,NA,TRBJ2-2,TRBD2,TGTGCCAGCAGCCAATATGGGACTAGCGGGGGAACGAACACCGGGGAGCTGTTTTTT,CASSQYGTSGGTNTGELFF
TRBV29-1,16,few,TRBJ2-5,TRBD1,TGCAGCGTTGAAGCGAGGGACAGGGGGTACCAAGAGACCCAGTACTTC,CSVEARDRGYQETQYF
TRBV2,15,NA,TRBJ2-7,TRBD2,TGTGCCACCTCGGGACTAGCGGGACCTACCGACGAGCAGTACTTC,CATSGLAGPTDEQYF
TRBV20-1,12,many,TRBJ2-7,NA,TGCAGTGCCACCGACGACTCCTACGAGCAGTACTTC,CSATDDSYEQYF
TRBV7-9,12,few,TRBJ1-5,NA,TGTGCCAGCAGCCTCCAGACCCAGCCCCAGCATTTT,CASSLQTQPQHF
TRBV6-5,17,many,TRBJ1-6,TRBD1,TGTGCCAGCAGTCCCCGAATCCGACAGGGATTAGGATCACCCCTCCACTTT,CASSPRIRQGLGSPLHF
TRBV9,13,few,TRBJ1-1,NA,TGTGCCAGCAGCGTAATTATGAACACTGAAGCTTTCTTT,CASSVIMNTEAFF
TRBV27,14,NA,TRBJ2-5,NA,TGTGCCAGCAGTTTAATAGCAACGAGGGAGACCCAGTACTTC,CASSLIATRETQYF
TRBV19,15,many,TRBJ2-2,NA,TGTGCCAGTAGTATCAAAACAGCGAACACCGGGGAGCTGTTTTTT,CASSIKTANTGELFF
TRBV7-8,11,NA,TRBJ2-1,NA,TGTGCCAGCAGCTTCAACAATGAGCAGTTCTTC,CASSFNNEQFF
TRBV4-3,18,many,TRBJ2-7,TRBD2,TGCGCCAGCAGCCGAGGACTAGCGGGAGGCTTGAGCTCCTACGAGCAGTACTTC,CASSRGLAGGLSSYEQYF
TRBV19,14,NA,TRBJ2-3,NA,TGTGCCAGTAGTGTCGGGACACGCACAGATACGCAGTATTTT,CASSVGTRTDTQYF
TRBV6-2/TRBV6-3,13,NA,TRBJ2-7,NA,TGTGCCAGCAGTTTCCGTTTCCCCTACGAGCAGTACTTC,CASSFRFPYEQYF
TRBV23-1,15,few,TRBJ2-1,NA,TGCGCCAGCAGTCAACCTCGGGCCTCGGGGGAGGAGCAGTTCTTC,CASSQPRASGEEQFF
TRBV14,14,NA,TRBJ1-2,NA,TGTGCCAGCAGCCCCACAGAGGGCCACTATGGCTACACCTTC,CASSPTEGHYGYTF
TRBV27,14,NA,TRBJ1-5,NA,TGTGCCAGCCCTTCCGGGGGACATAATCAGCCCCAGCATTTT,CASPSGGHNQPQHF
TRBV6-6,16,few,TRBJ1-3,TRBD1,TGTGCCAGCAGCGGACAGGGGGCAGCGGGAGGAAACACCATATATTTT,CASSGQGAAGGNTIYF
TRBV3-1,14,NA,TRBJ2-7,TRBD2,TGTGCCAGCAGCCAAGCGGCGGGAGTACTCGAGCAGTACTTC,CASSQAAGVLEQYF
TRBV4-1,12,few,TRBJ2-1,NA,TGCGCCAGCAGCCAAGTTTGGGATGAGCAGTTCTTC,CASSQVWDEQFF
TRBV5-1,13,NA,TRBJ1-1,NA,TGCGCCAGCAGCCAATCGGACAGATATGAAGCTTTCTTT,CASSQSDRYEAFF